The rows below give T cell receptor beta chains drawn from one sample of a study of blood T cell repertoires in COVID-19. Profiled with immunoSEQ multiplex PCR; TCRdb holds only in-frame clones, not every one. The sample yields over 20,000 clones, roughly 79% seen once. Sequencing input: peripheral blood. All receptors come from a man in his 70s with acute or convalescent COVID-19. The CDR3 runs from the conserved cysteine through the conserved F or W.

v_call,j_call,cdr3_aa
TRBV27,TRBJ2-3,CASSSPRTSGSGDTQYF
TRBV29-1,TRBJ2-1,CSVVLAGNIFNEQFF
TRBV7-7,TRBJ2-5,CASSLAFRGRGAQETQYF
TRBV19,TRBJ1-1,CASSARTGLPGNTEAFF
TRBV10-3,TRBJ2-5,CAIREEETQYF
TRBV19,TRBJ2-4,CASSIGDRGAKNIQYF
TRBV4-2,TRBJ2-7,CASSQAAGTSYEQYF
TRBV29-1,TRBJ2-5,CSVEDLGGLETQYF
TRBV19,TRBJ2-3,CASSISGFTDTQYF
TRBV5-5,TRBJ2-1,CASRMGGGNEQFF
TRBV6-6,TRBJ2-1,CASSYYDPSVREQFF
TRBV5-5,TRBJ1-1,CASSFELSYTEAFF
TRBV19,TRBJ1-3,CASSIRGRDGSGNTIYF
TRBV19,TRBJ2-7,CASSAPRGGGHEQYF
TRBV25-1,TRBJ2-3,CASSEMRDRDRGTHTQYF
TRBV6-4,TRBJ2-1,CASSVYGTGSYNEQFF
TRBV11-2,TRBJ2-7,CASSLSGLSREQYF
TRBV4-1,TRBJ2-7,CASSQDGLDDEQYF
TRBV29-1,TRBJ1-2,CSVVSGAQGTRGYTF
TRBV7-9,TRBJ1-1,CASSLAQGNTEAFF
TRBV7-2,TRBJ2-1,CASSLVSYNEQFF
TRBV29-1,TRBJ1-1,CSVRGGLNTEAFF
TRBV9,TRBJ1-4,CASSRTGNEKLFF
TRBV19,TRBJ2-5,CASSSGGAGSETQYF
TRBV2,TRBJ2-1,CASGRNEQFF
TRBV5-1,TRBJ2-1,CASSSEIPYNEQFF
TRBV7-9,TRBJ1-1,CASSLAPGFQLNTEAFF
TRBV19,TRBJ2-2,CASSSRQGGTGELFF
TRBV11-2,TRBJ2-3,CASSLDQKDTQYF
TRBV30,TRBJ1-1,CAWQDRGWTEAFF
TRBV9,TRBJ1-5,CASSRTDLSNQPQHF
TRBV16,TRBJ1-2,CASSHLGTEHGYTF
TRBV4-1,TRBJ2-3,CASSQRGLATSDTQYF
TRBV19,TRBJ1-2,CASSTPLRRDRGNYGYTF
TRBV12-5,TRBJ1-1,CASGSRDRGREAFF
TRBV19,TRBJ1-6,CASSGQGSSYSPLHF
TRBV19,TRBJ1-3,CASTSVGAGNTIYF
TRBV5-6,TRBJ1-2,CASSLSLRTGGYTF
TRBV6-5,TRBJ1-6,CASRLSGGSSPLHF
TRBV4-1,TRBJ2-2,CASSGGWGRGGELFF
TRBV27,TRBJ2-4,CASSLSPEGRGAKNIQYF
TRBV19,TRBJ1-1,CASSPLQGMNTEAFF
TRBV6-2/TRBV6-3,TRBJ2-5,CASSGTSGRAGEETQYF
TRBV5-6,TRBJ2-2,CAMHRWGAGELFF
TRBV7-2,TRBJ2-1,CASSFIAGVYNEQFF
TRBV30,TRBJ2-7,CAWTLRGQGRDEQYF
TRBV12-2,TRBJ2-6,CASRLGCREPGANVLTF
TRBV27,TRBJ1-5,CASSLQGRQPQHF
TRBV6-2/TRBV6-3,TRBJ1-2,CASSTLGVPGGYTF
TRBV6-2/TRBV6-3,TRBJ2-2,CASSVGGAGELFF